The clone carrying this TCR beta chain has ten or more counts. Its antigen is still unknown. This CDR3 region has 11 residues. V lost 6 bases to trimming and J lost 10 bases; unmatched junction nucleotides: 6. Germline V CDR1 and CDR2: ENHRY, SYGVKD. This entry comes from a study of regulatory T cells in long-lasting Graves disease. Study-level points and caveats: TRBV28 was favored in persistent disease, as were TRBJ1-2 and TRBJ2-5. In persistent patients, shared public clonotypes (around 2,500) outnumbered those in new patients (nearly 1,000).

The time point was: newly diagnosed GD, antithyroid drugs for less than 3 months. The TCR library was prepared using RNA isolated from PBMCs. Sequencing libraries for TCR beta were prepared with iRepertoire HTBI primers and Arm-PCR of CDR3 regions. Authors' data handling: The identification of 62 TRBV and 14 TRBJ segments was made across samples. TCRdb re-called the multiplex PCR reads with MiXCR, one entry per CDR3 protein. These V and J calls derive from TCRdb rather than the authors' analysis. The table records roughly 500,000 distinct CDR3 sequences, 13% of them present only once. These data were also reused for a study on T cells in Graves' hyperthyroidism and ophthalmopathy. As that report states: Researchers found most expanded thyroid clonotypes above 0.001 in blood as well.

The V and J genes are TRBV10-3 and TRBJ2-7, with 7 bases that match TRBD2. Sequences were derived from peripheral blood mononuclear cells (PBMCs), sampled at new diagnosis, from a patient treated with antithyroid drugs. The sequence came from a man aged 25-40 years with Graves disease. CDR3 in DNA: TGTGCCATCAGCCCGGGAGGTGTACAGTACTTC. Translating it yields CAISPGGVQYF.